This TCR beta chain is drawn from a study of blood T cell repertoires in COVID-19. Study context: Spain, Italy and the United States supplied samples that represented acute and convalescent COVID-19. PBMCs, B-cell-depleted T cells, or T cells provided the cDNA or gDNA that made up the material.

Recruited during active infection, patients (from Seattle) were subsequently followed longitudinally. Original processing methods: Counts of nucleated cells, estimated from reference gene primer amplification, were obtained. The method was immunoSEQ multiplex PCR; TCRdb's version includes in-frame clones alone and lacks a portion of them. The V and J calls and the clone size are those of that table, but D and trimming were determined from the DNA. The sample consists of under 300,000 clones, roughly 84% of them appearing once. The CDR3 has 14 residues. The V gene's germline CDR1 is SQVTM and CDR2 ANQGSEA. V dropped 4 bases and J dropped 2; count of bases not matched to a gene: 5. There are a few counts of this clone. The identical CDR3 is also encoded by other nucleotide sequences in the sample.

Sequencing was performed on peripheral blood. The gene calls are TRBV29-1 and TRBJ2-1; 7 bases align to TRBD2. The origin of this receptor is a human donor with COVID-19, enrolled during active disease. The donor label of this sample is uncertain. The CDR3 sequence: CSVAGGSTYNEQFF. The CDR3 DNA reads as TGCAGCGTTGCGGGGGGTAGCACCTACAATGAGCAGTTCTTC.